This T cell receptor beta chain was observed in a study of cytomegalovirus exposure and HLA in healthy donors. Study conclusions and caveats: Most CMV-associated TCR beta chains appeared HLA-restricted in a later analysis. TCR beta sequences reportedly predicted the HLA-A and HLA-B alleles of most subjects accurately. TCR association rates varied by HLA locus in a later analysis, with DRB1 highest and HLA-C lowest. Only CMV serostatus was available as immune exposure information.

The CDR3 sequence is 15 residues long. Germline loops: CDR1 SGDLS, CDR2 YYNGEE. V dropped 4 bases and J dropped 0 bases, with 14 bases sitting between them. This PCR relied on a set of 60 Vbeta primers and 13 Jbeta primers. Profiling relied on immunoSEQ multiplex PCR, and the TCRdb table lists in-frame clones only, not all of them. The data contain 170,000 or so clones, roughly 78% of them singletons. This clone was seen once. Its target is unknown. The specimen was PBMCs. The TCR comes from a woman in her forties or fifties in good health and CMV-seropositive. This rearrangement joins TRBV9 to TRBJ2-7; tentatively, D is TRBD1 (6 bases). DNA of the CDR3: TGTGCCAGCAGCCTAGGACAGTCGGGCTCCTACGAGCAGTACTTC. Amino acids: CASSLGQSGSYEQYF.